The following is a T cell receptor beta chain sequence with its context. This record belongs to a study of T cell changes during pregnancy in multiple sclerosis. CDR1 and CDR2 (germline): MGHRA, YSYEKL. This CDR3 has 15 amino acids. V shed 3 bases and J shed 5 bases, with 13 bases lying between them. Assay: immunoSEQ multiplex PCR; the TCRdb copy retains only in-frame clones and omits some. The profile shows tens of thousands of clones, about nine tenths of them singletons. The TCR was taken from a female donor with multiple sclerosis, enrolled in a pregnancy study. The V call is TRBV4-1, the J call TRBJ1-4, with D possibly TRBD1 on 6 matching bases. The material was peripheral blood, obtained in the second trimester of pregnancy. The CDR3 spells CASSHLGTSNEKLFF. CDR3 nucleotides: TGCGCCAGCAGCCACCTCGGGACAAGCAATGAAAAACTGTTTTTT.